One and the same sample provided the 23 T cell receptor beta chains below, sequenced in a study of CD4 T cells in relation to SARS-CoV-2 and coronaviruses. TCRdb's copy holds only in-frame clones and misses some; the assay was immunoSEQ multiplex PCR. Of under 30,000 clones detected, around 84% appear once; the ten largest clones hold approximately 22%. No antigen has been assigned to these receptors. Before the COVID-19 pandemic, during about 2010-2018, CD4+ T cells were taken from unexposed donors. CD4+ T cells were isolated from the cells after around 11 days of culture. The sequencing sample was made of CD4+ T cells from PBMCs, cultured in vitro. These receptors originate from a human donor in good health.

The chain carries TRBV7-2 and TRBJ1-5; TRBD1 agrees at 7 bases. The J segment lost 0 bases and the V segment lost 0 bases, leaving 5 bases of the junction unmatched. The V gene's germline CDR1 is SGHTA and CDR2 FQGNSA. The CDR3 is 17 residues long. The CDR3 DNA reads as TGTGCCAGCAGCTTAGCCCGGACAGGAGATAGCAATCAGCCCCAGCATTTT. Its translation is CASSLARTGDSNQPQHF.

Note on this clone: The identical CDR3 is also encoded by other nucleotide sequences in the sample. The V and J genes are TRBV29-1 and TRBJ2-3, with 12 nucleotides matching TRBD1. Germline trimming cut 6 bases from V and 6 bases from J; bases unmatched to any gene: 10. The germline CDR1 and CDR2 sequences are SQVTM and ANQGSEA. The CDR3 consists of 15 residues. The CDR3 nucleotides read TGCAGCGTGGGTGGGGACAGGGGGCACTCTGATACGCAGTATTTT. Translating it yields CSVGGDRGHSDTQYF.

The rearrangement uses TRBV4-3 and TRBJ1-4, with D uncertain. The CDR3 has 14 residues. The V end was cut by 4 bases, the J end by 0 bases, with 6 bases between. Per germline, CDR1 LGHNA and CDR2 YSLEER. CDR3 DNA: TGCGCCAGCAGCCGTGGGGCAACTAATGAAAAACTGTTTTTT. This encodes CASSRGATNEKLFF.

The CDR3 sequence: CASNTDRDYGYTF. The CDR3 nucleotides read TGCGCCAGCAACACCGACAGGGACTATGGCTACACCTTC. The J gene is TRBJ1-2, the V gene TRBV5-1; 7 nucleotides line up with TRBD1. This CDR3 region has 13 residues. Germline values: CDR1 SGHRS, CDR2 YFSETQ. The V gene end was trimmed by 6 bases and the J gene end by 3 bases; junction bases not matched to a gene: 5. Supplemented by reference TRBV5-1 and TRBJ1-2, the full variable domain reads KAGVTQTPRYLIKTRGQQVTLSCSPISGHRSVSWYQQTPGQGLQFLFEYFSETQRNKGNFPGRFSGRQFSNSRSEMNVSTLELGDSALYLCASNTDRDYGYTFGSGTRLTVV.

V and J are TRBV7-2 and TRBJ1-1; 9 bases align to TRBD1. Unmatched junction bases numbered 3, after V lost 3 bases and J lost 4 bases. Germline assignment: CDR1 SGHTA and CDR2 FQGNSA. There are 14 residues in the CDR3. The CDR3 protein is CASSFSTGGTEAFF. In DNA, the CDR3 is TGTGCCAGCAGCTTTTCGACAGGGGGCACTGAAGCTTTCTTT.

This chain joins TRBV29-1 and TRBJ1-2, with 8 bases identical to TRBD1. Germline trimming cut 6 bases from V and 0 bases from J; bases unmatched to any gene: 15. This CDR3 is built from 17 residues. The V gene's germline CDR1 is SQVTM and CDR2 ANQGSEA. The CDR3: CSVALWDRIPSNYGYTF. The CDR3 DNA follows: TGCAGCGTCGCGTTGTGGGACAGGATACCCTCTAACTATGGCTACACCTTC. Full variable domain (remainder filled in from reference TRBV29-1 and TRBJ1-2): SAVISQKPSRDICQRGTSLTIQCQVDSQVTMMFWYRQQPGQSLTLIATANQGSEATYESGFVIDKFPISRPNLTFSTLTVSNMSPEDSSIYLCSVALWDRIPSNYGYTFGSGTRLTVV.

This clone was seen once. The CDR3 DNA is TGTGCCAGCAGCCAAGGGTTTGAGGGCCTTGGATACAATGAGCAGTTCTTC. It codes for CASSQGFEGLGYNEQFF. This chain uses TRBV14 with TRBJ2-1, with D maybe TRBD2 (5 bases). Trimming took off 1 base at V and 4 bases at J, with 17 bases between the two ends. Germline V CDR1 and CDR2: SGHDN, FVKESK. There are 17 residues in the CDR3.

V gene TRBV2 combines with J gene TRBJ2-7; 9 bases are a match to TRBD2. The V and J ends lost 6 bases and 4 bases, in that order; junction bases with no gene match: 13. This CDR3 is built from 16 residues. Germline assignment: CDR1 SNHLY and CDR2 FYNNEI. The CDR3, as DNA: TGTGCCAGCAGGCGGGGTCTAGCGGGGACCCATTACGAGCAGTACTTC. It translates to CASRRGLAGTHYEQYF.

In nucleotides, the CDR3 is TGTGCCAGCAGCTTAGGGGGGGAGAGTTTTGGCTACACCTTC. Translating gives CASSLGGESFGYTF. The rearrangement uses TRBV7-2 and TRBJ1-2; D perhaps matches TRBD1 (5 bases). Trimming left V 1 base short and J 7 bases short, with 13 bases between. The CDR3 consists of 14 residues. From germline, CDR1 is SGHTA and CDR2 FQGNSA.

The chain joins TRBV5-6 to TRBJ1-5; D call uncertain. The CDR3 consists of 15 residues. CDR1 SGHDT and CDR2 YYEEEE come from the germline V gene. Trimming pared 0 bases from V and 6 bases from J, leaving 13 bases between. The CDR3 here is CASSLGRFMGQPQHF. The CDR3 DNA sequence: TGTGCCAGCAGCTTGGGCAGGTTTATGGGTCAGCCCCAGCATTTT.

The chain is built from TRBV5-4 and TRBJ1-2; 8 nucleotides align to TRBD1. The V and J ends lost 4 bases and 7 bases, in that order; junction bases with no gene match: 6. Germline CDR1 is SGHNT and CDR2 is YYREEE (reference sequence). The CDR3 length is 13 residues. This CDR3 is CASSPHTGGGYTF. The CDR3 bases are TGTGCCAGCAGCCCTCATACAGGGGGTGGCTACACCTTC.

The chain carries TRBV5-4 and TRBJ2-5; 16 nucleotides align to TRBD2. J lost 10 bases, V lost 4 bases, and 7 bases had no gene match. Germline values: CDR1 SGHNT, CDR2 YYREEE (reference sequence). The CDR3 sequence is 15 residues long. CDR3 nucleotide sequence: TGTGCCAGCAGCGTGGGACTAGCGGGGGGGGTTGTCCAGTACTTC. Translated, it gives CASSVGLAGGVVQYF.

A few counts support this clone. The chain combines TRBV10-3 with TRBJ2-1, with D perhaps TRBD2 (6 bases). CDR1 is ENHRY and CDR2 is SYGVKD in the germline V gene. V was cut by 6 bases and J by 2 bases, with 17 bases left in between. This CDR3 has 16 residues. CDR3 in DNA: TGTGCCATCAGCCTCCTCCGGGAGTCGCCCTACAATGAGCAGTTCTTC. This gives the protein CAISLLRESPYNEQFF.

CDR3 sequence: CASSLTTRNTEAFF. The CDR3 DNA is TGTGCCAGCAGCTTAACGACGAGGAACACTGAAGCTTTCTTT. The V call is TRBV7-9, the J call TRBJ1-1; D gene uncertain. Trimming left V 2 bases short and J 1 base short, with 8 bases between. This CDR3 spans 14 amino acids. Per the germline V gene, CDR1 is SEHNR and CDR2 is FQNEAQ (reference sequence).

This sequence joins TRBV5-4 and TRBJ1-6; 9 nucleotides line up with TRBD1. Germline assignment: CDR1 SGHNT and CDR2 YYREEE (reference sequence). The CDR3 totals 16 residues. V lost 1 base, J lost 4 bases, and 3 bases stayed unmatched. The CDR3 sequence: CASSLIGQGYNSPLHF. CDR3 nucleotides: TGTGCCAGCAGCTTGATAGGACAGGGGTATAATTCACCCCTCCACTTT.

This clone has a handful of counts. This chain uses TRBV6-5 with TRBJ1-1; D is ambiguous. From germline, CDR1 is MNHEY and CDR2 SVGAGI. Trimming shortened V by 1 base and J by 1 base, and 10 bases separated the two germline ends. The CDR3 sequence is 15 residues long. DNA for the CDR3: TGTGCCAGCAGTTACTACGGGCAGTCGAACACTGAAGCTTTCTTT. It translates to CASSYYGQSNTEAFF.

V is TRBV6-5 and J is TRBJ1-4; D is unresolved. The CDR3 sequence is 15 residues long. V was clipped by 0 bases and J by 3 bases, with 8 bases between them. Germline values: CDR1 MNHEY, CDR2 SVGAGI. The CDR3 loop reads CASSYSGLANEKLFF. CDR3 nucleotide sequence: TGTGCCAGCAGTTACTCGGGCTTGGCTAATGAAAAACTGTTTTTT.

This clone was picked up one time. In DNA form, the CDR3 reads TGTGCCAGCAGTCGGGACAGGAATCAGCCCCAGCATTTT. Translated: CASSRDRNQPQHF. The genes are TRBV27 and TRBJ1-5, with 8 bases that match TRBD1. Trimming cost V 5 bases and J 4 bases; bases outside gene matches: 1. This CDR3 contains 13 residues. Germline V gene lookup returns CDR1 MNHEY and CDR2 SMNVEV (reference sequence).

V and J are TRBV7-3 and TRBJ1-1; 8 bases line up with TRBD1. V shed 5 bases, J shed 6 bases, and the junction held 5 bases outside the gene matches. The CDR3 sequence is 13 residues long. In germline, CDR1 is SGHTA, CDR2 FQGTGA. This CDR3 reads CASSINRGAEAFF. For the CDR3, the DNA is TGTGCCAGCAGCATCAACAGGGGGGCTGAAGCTTTCTTT.

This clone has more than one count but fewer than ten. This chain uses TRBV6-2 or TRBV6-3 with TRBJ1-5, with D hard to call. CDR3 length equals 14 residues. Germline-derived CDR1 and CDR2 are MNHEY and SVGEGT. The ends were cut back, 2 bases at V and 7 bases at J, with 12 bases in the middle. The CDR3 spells CASSYNSGKQPQHF. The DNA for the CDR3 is TGTGCCAGCAGTTACAACTCGGGGAAACAGCCCCAGCATTTT.

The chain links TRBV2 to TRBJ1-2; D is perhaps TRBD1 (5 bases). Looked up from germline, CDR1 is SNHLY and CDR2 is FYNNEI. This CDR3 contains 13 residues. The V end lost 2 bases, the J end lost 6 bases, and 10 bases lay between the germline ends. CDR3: CASSEIRAHGYTF. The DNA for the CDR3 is TGTGCCAGCAGTGAAATCAGGGCCCATGGCTACACCTTC.

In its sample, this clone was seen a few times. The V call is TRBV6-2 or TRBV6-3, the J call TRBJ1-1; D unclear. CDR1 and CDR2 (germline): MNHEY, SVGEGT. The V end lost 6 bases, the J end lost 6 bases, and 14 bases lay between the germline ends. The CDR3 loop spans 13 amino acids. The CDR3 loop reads CASSPSGNAEAFF. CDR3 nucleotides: TGTGCCAGCAGCCCGTCGGGGAATGCTGAAGCTTTCTTT.

In nucleotides, the CDR3 is TGTGCCAGCAGTATCCGAGCAAAGGGCGGCACAGATACGCAGTATTTT. Amino acid sequence: CASSIRAKGGTDTQYF. The chain carries TRBV28 and TRBJ2-3; D not resolved. The CDR3 totals 16 residues. Germline V gene sequence: CDR1 MDHEN, CDR2 SYDVKM. V lost 5 bases, J lost 1 base, and 16 bases lay in between.